These 15 T cell receptor beta chains were all obtained from the same sample, sequenced in a study of response to subunit inactivated influenza vaccine. TCRdb re-analysed the RT-PCR reads in MiXCR, keeping a single row per CDR3 protein. The table shows under 550,000 distinct CDR3 sequences, with 7.6% occurring only once. The specimen comprised PBMCs from blood, sampled approximately 25 months after vaccination. Every receptor here comes from a man between 45 and 75 years old who received an inactivated influenza vaccine.

The table lists this clonotype with a few counts. Here the CDR3 reads CASGLAGFSKNIQYF. In nucleotides, the CDR3 is TGTGCCAGCGGTCTAGCGGGCTTTTCCAAAAACATTCAGTACTTC. J is TRBJ2-4 and V is TRBV12-3 or TRBV12-4; 8 bases match TRBD2. Losses at the gene ends were 8 bases for V and 2 bases for J; bases not matched to a gene: 8. This CDR3 comprises 15 residues.

This rearrangement joins TRBV7-8 to TRBJ2-7, with D perhaps TRBD1 (5 bases). V was cut by 5 bases and J by 3 bases, with 14 bases left in between. This CDR3 is 14 amino acids long. Germline lookup yields CDR1 SGHVS and CDR2 FQNEAQ. The CDR3 DNA sequence: TGTGCCAGCAGCGGCCCACAGGTCCTCTACGAGCAGTACTTC. It encodes CASSGPQVLYEQYF.

This clonotype turned up a few times. The chain joins TRBV4-3 to TRBJ2-1, with TRBD2 as a possible D gene (5 bases). Trimming cost V 1 base and J 2 bases, with 15 bases left between them. CDR1 and CDR2 from the germline V gene are LGHNA and YSLEER. This CDR3 region has 17 residues. The CDR3 DNA is TGCGCCAGCAGCCAAGGCGGGCCAGGCGATACCTACAATGAGCAGTTCTTC. This codes for CASSQGGPGDTYNEQFF.

This clonotype was found many times. The chain carries TRBV7-2 and TRBJ1-2, with D perhaps TRBD1 (5 bases). V shed 5 bases and J shed 5 bases, with 12 bases lying between them. This CDR3 spans 13 amino acids. Germline CDR1 SGHTA, CDR2 FQGNSA. For the CDR3, the DNA is TGTGCCAGCAGCCCCGGGGCCATGTATGGCTACACCTTC. As protein: CASSPGAMYGYTF.

This clonotype came up a few times. CDR3 coding DNA: TGCGCCAGCAGCCCCCCAGGGCGGTCCCGAGAACTGTTTTTT. Translated: CASSPPGRSRELFF. The rearrangement uses TRBV4-1 and TRBJ1-4; TRBD1 might be the D (5 bases). Germline loops: CDR1 MGHRA, CDR2 YSYEKL. This CDR3 is built from 14 residues. With 4 bases removed from V and 12 bases from J, the gap between germline ends came to 18 bases.

The chain employs TRBV10-3 and TRBJ2-2; D remains unclear. Germline values: CDR1 ENHRY, CDR2 SYGVKD. The ends were cut back, 0 bases at V and 4 bases at J, with 6 bases in the middle. The CDR3 contains 14 residues. The CDR3 sequence: CAISESPSTGELFF. CDR3 sequence (DNA): TGTGCCATCAGTGAGTCACCTTCCACCGGGGAGCTGTTTTTT.

This clonotype was counted only a few times. The rearrangement joins TRBV29-1 to TRBJ2-1; D gene uncertain. The germline CDR1 and CDR2 sequences are SQVTM and ANQGSEA. The germline V and J ends were trimmed by 8 bases and 13 bases, with 21 bases remaining between them. This CDR3 has 12 residues. CDR3 loop: CSNHFRCQVQFF. CDR3 sequence (DNA): TGCAGCAACCACTTCCGCTGTCAAGTCCAGTTCTTC.

The chain uses TRBV29-1 and TRBJ2-7; 8 nucleotides agree with TRBD2. Germline CDR1 reads SQVTM; CDR2 reads ANQGSEA. The trim removed 4 bases at V and 2 bases at J, leaving 7 bases unmatched. The length of the CDR3 is 14 residues. CDR3: CSVGNAGGPYEQYF. CDR3 DNA: TGCAGCGTTGGGAATGCGGGGGGACCCTACGAGCAGTACTTC.

This clonotype was detected ten times or more. V usage is TRBV7-9 and J usage is TRBJ2-5; D uncertain. CDR3 length: 14 amino acids. V was pared by 5 bases and J by 4 bases, with 14 bases between. Germline lookup yields CDR1 SEHNR and CDR2 FQNEAQ (reference sequence). CDR3 in amino acids: CASSQTRVGETQYF. CDR3 coding DNA: TGTGCCAGCAGCCAGACCCGGGTTGGAGAGACCCAGTACTTC.

This rearrangement joins TRBV5-1 to TRBJ1-2; TRBD1 matches 7 bases. The CDR3 sequence is 15 residues long. J gave up 2 bases and V 6 bases, and 10 bases lay outside the gene matches. CDR1 and CDR2 from the germline V gene are SGHRS and YFSETQ. The CDR3 DNA reads TGCGCCAGCAACTCCCCGGACAGGCCAAACTATGGCTACACCTTC. This gives the protein CASNSPDRPNYGYTF. The whole variable domain, remainder taken from reference TRBV5-1 and TRBJ1-2, is KAGVTQTPRYLIKTRGQQVTLSCSPISGHRSVSWYQQTPGQGLQFLFEYFSETQRNKGNFPGRFSGRQFSNSRSEMNVSTLELGDSALYLCASNSPDRPNYGYTFGSGTRLTVV.

The genes are TRBV7-2 and TRBJ2-5; 9 nucleotides align to TRBD2. The CDR3 contains 16 residues. Losses at the gene ends were 5 bases for V and 0 bases for J; bases not matched to a gene: 7. Germline V gene data show CDR1 as SGHTA and CDR2 as FQGNSA. The CDR3 DNA reads as TGTGCCAGCAGCCCCGGGACTAGCAGTTACCAAGAGACCCAGTACTTC. Encoded protein: CASSPGTSSYQETQYF.

The CDR3 DNA is TGCGCCAGCAGCCAAGATAGGGCTCTGGGGGGCTACACCTTC. It yields the protein CASSQDRALGGYTF. The V and J genes are TRBV4-3 and TRBJ1-2; D is unclear. The germline V and J ends were trimmed by 0 bases and 8 bases, with 13 bases remaining between them. Germline CDR1 and CDR2: LGHNA and YSLEER. The CDR3 sequence is 14 residues long.

This clonotype was counted many times. This chain links TRBV11-2 with TRBJ2-1, with a tentative D call TRBD2 (5 bases). The CDR3 runs 14 residues. V was shortened by 5 bases and J by 6 bases, with 14 bases between the two germline ends. Per the germline V gene, CDR1 is SGHAT and CDR2 is FQNNGV. DNA for the CDR3: TGTGCCAGCAGCCTCGACCTAGCAACCAATGAGCAGTTCTTC. It is translated as CASSLDLATNEQFF. The whole variable domain, filled in from reference TRBV11-2 and TRBJ2-1, reads EAGVAQSPRYKIIEKRQSVAFWCNPISGHATLYWYQQILGQGPKLLIQFQNNGVVDDSQLPKDRFSAERLKGVDSTLKIQPAKLEDSAVYLCASSLDLATNEQFFGPGTRLTVL.

This clonotype has only a few counts. The CDR3 region is CAIKPAGGSETQYF. For the CDR3, the DNA is TGTGCCATCAAACCGGCAGGGGGCTCGGAGACCCAGTACTTC. The V gene is TRBV10-3, the J gene TRBJ2-5; 8 positions match TRBD1. CDR1 and CDR2 (germline): ENHRY, SYGVKD. The CDR3 has 14 amino acids. J was trimmed by 5 bases and V by 7 bases; bases with no gene match: 9.

This clonotype appeared a few times. This rearrangement joins TRBV7-3 to TRBJ2-7; 8 bases are a match to TRBD1. There are 15 residues in the CDR3. Germline CDR1 is SGHTA and CDR2 is FQGTGA. The J segment lost 5 bases and the V segment lost 5 bases, leaving 11 bases of the junction unmatched. The CDR3 loop is CASSLSGQGVHEQYF. CDR3 nucleotides: TGTGCCAGCAGCCTCTCAGGACAGGGAGTCCACGAGCAGTACTTC.